The 10 T cell receptor beta chains given below trace back to one sample, sequenced in a study of blood T cell repertoires in COVID-19. Profiled with immunoSEQ multiplex PCR; TCRdb holds only in-frame clones, not every one. The sample lists 100,000 to 110,000 clones; about 88% were seen once. Sequenced material: peripheral blood. The receptors stem from a man aged 30-40 years in a cohort sampled during active COVID-19.

CDR3 loop: CAWSVQGETQYF. The CDR3 nucleotides read TGTGCCTGGAGTGTACAGGGGGAGACCCAGTACTTC. The V call is TRBV30, the J call TRBJ2-5; 7 nucleotides match TRBD1. The length of the CDR3 is 12 residues. V shed 0 bases, J shed 5 bases, and the junction held 0 bases outside the gene matches. Germline CDR1 reads GTSNPN; CDR2 reads SVGIG (reference sequence).

This clone has a single count. V usage is TRBV27 and J usage is TRBJ1-1, with D possibly TRBD1 on 6 matching bases. This CDR3 comprises 14 residues. The V end was cut by 5 bases, the J end by 1 base, with 11 bases between. Germline V CDR1 and CDR2: MNHEY, SMNVEV (reference sequence). The CDR3 bases are TGTGCCAGCAGTCCCGGGACAAGGAACACTGAAGCTTTCTTT. Its translation is CASSPGTRNTEAFF.

This sequence joins TRBV28 and TRBJ1-1; possibly TRBD1 for D (6 bases). In germline, CDR1 is MDHEN, CDR2 SYDVKM. V lost 5 bases to trimming and J lost 1 base, with 14 bases between them. CDR3 length: 15 amino acids. This CDR3 reads CASSPNKDRNTEAFF. The CDR3, as DNA: TGTGCCAGCAGTCCAAATAAGGACAGGAACACTGAAGCTTTCTTT.

V gene TRBV7-2 combines with J gene TRBJ1-4, with D possibly being TRBD1 (6 bases). Germline V gene data show CDR1 as SGHTA and CDR2 as FQGNSA. This CDR3 has 16 residues. Trimming took off 4 bases at V and 2 bases at J, with 14 bases between the two ends. CDR3 sequence: CASSSNRASTNEKLFF. DNA of the CDR3: TGTGCCAGCAGCTCAAACAGGGCGTCGACTAATGAAAAACTGTTTTTT. Full variable domain (rest looked up from reference TRBV7-2 and TRBJ1-4): GAGVSQSPSNKVTEKGKDVELRCDPISGHTALYWYRQSLGQGLEFLIYFQGNSAPDKSGLPSDRFSAERTGGSVSTLTIQRTQQEDSAVYLCASSSNRASTNEKLFFGSGTQLSVL.

This sequence joins TRBV24-1 and TRBJ2-3; a weak D match, TRBD2 (6 bases). The CDR3 covers 15 residues. CDR1 is KGHDR and CDR2 is SFDVKD in the germline V gene. V lost 5 bases, J lost 6 bases, and 17 bases lay in between. In nucleotides, the CDR3 is TGTGCCACCAGTGTTCCTAGCGCTGGGGGGGATACGCAGTATTTT. Encoded protein: CATSVPSAGGDTQYF.

V gene TRBV7-3 combines with J gene TRBJ2-3, with 8 bases lining up with TRBD2. The J segment lost 4 bases and the V segment lost 2 bases, leaving 5 bases of the junction unmatched. The germline gives CDR1 SGHTA, CDR2 FQGTGA. The CDR3 length is 15 residues. CDR3 amino acids: CASSLGGGQADTQYF. The CDR3 DNA reads as TGTGCCAGCAGCTTAGGCGGGGGGCAGGCAGATACGCAGTATTTT.

The chain couples TRBV7-6 to TRBJ1-1; D remains unclear. The CDR3 is made up of 14 amino acids. Trimming stripped 4 bases from V and 4 bases from J, with 13 bases between. Germline V gene lookup returns CDR1 SGHVS and CDR2 FNYEAQ. Here the CDR3 DNA reads TGTGCCAGCAGCTCCTCCGTGGGAGCCACTGAAGCTTTCTTT. As protein: CASSSSVGATEAFF.

The chain recombines TRBV5-8 with TRBJ1-5; D call uncertain. The V end lost 4 bases, the J end lost 14 bases, and 10 bases lay between the germline ends. The CDR3 is made up of 10 amino acids. Germline assignment: CDR1 SGHTS and CDR2 YDEGEE. The CDR3 loop is CASSQTDKHF. DNA for the CDR3: TGTGCCAGCAGCCAAACCGACAAGCATTTT.

The CDR3: CASSQDGGSSYEQYF. The CDR3 DNA is TGCGCCAGCAGCCAAGATGGCGGGAGCTCCTACGAGCAGTACTTC. The chain links TRBV4-3 to TRBJ2-7, with 7 positions matching TRBD2. V was pared by 0 bases and J by 0 bases, with 2 bases of the junction left unmatched. CDR1 LGHNA and CDR2 YSLEER come from the germline V gene. The CDR3 runs 15 residues.

This clone occurred once. The chain links TRBV7-4 to TRBJ2-7; possibly TRBD1 for D (8 bases). V lost 5 bases and J lost 2, with 16 bases in between. This CDR3 has 15 residues. Germline CDR1 and CDR2: SGHVT and SQSDAQ. CDR3 DNA sequence: TGTGCCAGCAGCGGGGAGGGACAGGACGCCTACGAGCAGTACTTC. This gives the protein CASSGEGQDAYEQYF.